This T cell receptor (beta chain) was documented in a study of post-analysis software for immune sequencing data. Details on this clonotype: Its antigen is unknown.

General study points: Multiple sclerosis patients had significantly lower normalized Chao1 diversity than controls. Those samples that were prepared in the same batch co-clustered strongly by F measure. Controls showed lower frequencies than patients for five TRBV segments, and TRBV5-6, TRBV5-1 and TRBV20-1 were among these.

Tagging with unique molecular identifiers was a feature of the TCR beta cDNA libraries. T cells numbering about 0.95 to 10 million gave rise to around 460,000 cDNA molecules. TCRdb re-analysed the PCR reads in MiXCR, keeping a single row per CDR3 protein. The table includes roughly 730,000 distinct CDR3 sequences, about 27% detected once. CDR1 is MDHEN and CDR2 is SYDVKM in the germline V gene. The CDR3 loop spans 12 amino acids. The V and J ends lost 7 bases and 6 bases respectively, with 11 bases between them. V and J are TRBV28 and TRBJ2-3; D tentatively fits TRBD1 or TRBD2 (5 bases each). The sequence was collected from a girl under 18 with multiple sclerosis. The sequenced material came from blood. CDR3 DNA: TGTGCCAGCAACATATGGGGGGATACGCAGTATTTT. It is translated as CASNIWGDTQYF. Full variable domain (remainder filled in from reference TRBV28 and TRBJ2-3): DVKVTQSSRYLVKRTGEKVFLECVQDMDHENMFWYRQDPGLGLRLIYFSYDVKMKEKGDIPEGYSVSREKKERFSLILESASTNQTSMYLCASNIWGDTQYFGPGTRLTVL.